This TCR beta chain was captured in a study of blood T cell repertoires in COVID-19. The overall study: The analysed material was cDNA or gDNA that came from T cells, B-cell-depleted T cells, or PBMCs.

Germline CDR1 SGHRS, CDR2 YFSETQ. The CDR3 is made up of 15 amino acids. Germline trimming cut 0 bases from V and 10 bases from J; bases unmatched to any gene: 9. Libraries were prepared by immunoSEQ multiplex PCR; TCRdb keeps only in-frame clonotypes and omits some of them. The sample lists approximately 90,000 clones; around 85% were seen once. The TCR comes from a man between 65 and 80 years old with acute or convalescent COVID-19. The V and J genes are TRBV5-1 and TRBJ2-1, with TRBD1 matching 8 bases. Sequencing was carried out using peripheral blood. This chain's CDR3 is CASSLDLRQGTEQFF. The CDR3 DNA is TGCGCCAGCAGCTTGGACTTACGACAGGGGACCGAGCAGTTCTTC.